This record concerns one T cell receptor beta chain sequence. What this receptor recognizes is not known. CDR3 length: 13 amino acids, cysteine to phenylalanine. CDR3 DNA only is kept here, 39 bases in frame from base 1. V and J lose 4 bases and 4 bases, and a span of 10 bases separates them. Taken from the germline V gene, the CDR1 and CDR2 loops are SNHLY and FYNNEI. Library method: the immunoSEQ multiplex PCR assay. The multiplex PCR relied on a mix of 60 forward primers for TCR Vbeta segments and 13 reverse primers for TCR Jbeta segments. The CDR3 region of rearranged TCR beta genes was amplified from genomic DNA with a multiplex PCR assay. On the Illumina HiSeq System, the amplified TCR beta libraries were sequenced as 87-base-pair reads. The original pipeline was this. In a later analysis, tens of millions of unique TCR beta chains were counted across the 690 or so repertoires, and about 10 million of these chains were shared by at least two donors. To remove PCR and sequencing errors, raw reads were error-corrected and collapsed into unique sequences using a nearest-neighbor algorithm that merged closely related sequences. CDR3 sequences were aligned to IMGT reference sequences to assign V, D and J gene segments. Each retained sequence needed at least a six-nucleotide match to both a V gene segment and a J gene segment. Rearrangements were classified as productive when the CDR3 lacked stop codons and remained in frame with V and J, and all other rearrangements were classified as non-productive. Following IMGT convention, CDR3 was defined as the stretch from the second conserved V-encoded cysteine up to the conserved J-encoded phenylalanine. The earlier analysis of 587 of the donors excluded sequences that lacked an unambiguous match to a single V gene segment. An earlier analysis of around 600 of the donors classified V segments as functional when productive rearrangements were above 56.7% and as segregating when the standard deviation between donors was above 5%. To diagnose cytomegalovirus status from the catalog of TCR beta chain sequences, a statistical classification framework was built. V and J gene assignment, in a later analysis, came from comparing TCR nucleotide sequences with IMGT/GENE-DB human TR gene sequences. Using the TCRdist pipeline, a later analysis assigned CDR3 sequences along with most-parsimonious VDJ recombination scenarios. A later analysis defined each TCR beta chain by its CDR3 amino acid sequence plus V-gene family, and excluded reads lacking a unique V-gene family. As a way to deal with suspected cross-contamination and a sequencing artifact, a later analysis dropped roughly 620 nucleotide sequences that were highly shared and had low generation probability. A later analysis calculated a clonal expansion index for each public chain from normalized within-repertoire ranks of inferred template counts. A later analysis computed generation probabilities with a VDJ recombination model fitted to out-of-frame rearrangements, and checked the results against IGoR. Hypergeometric tests were used in a later analysis to score TCR-TCR, TCR-HLA and TCR-CMV co-occurrence, with a repertoire-size bias correction applied to the TCR pairs. A later analysis estimated false discovery rates by permuting HLA or CMV assignments 20 times. A later analysis grouped co-occurring TCRs with DBSCAN, adding TCRdist sequence similarity when clustering within HLA-allele-positive subsets. For co-occurrence clustering, repertoires with fewer than 30,000 or more than 120,000 public chains were excluded, along with 4 to 6 repertoires with anomalous nucleotide sharing. Entries here come from immuneACCESS through TCRdb and include only in-frame sequences with V and J called. Some clones fail to appear in such tables; in the studies checked, an unresolved V gene covers under half of the shortfall, and the cause of the remainder is unknown. Clonal size and the V and J genes are those of that table, whereas D and trimming came from the DNA. The table for this sample records about 130,000 clones. The ten biggest clones cover 2% of the sample.

The sample originates from a study of cytomegalovirus exposure and HLA in healthy donors (dated by TCRdb to about 2017). With regard to the full study: In an earlier analysis of about 560 of the donors, around 300 Gb of sequence data and 95 million to 130 million unique TCR beta sequences from 150 million to 200 million T cells were reported. The study aimed to test whether cataloging public T cell receptors could reveal signatures of past pathogen exposure. Every repertoire in the discovery cohort had been generated on one and the same sequencing platform. The later analysis used no new phenotypic data to find candidate immune exposures, relying instead on TCR beta sequences and their occurrence across donors. To predict cytomegalovirus infection status, the study combined high-throughput TCR immunosequencing, statistical association of individual TCRs with disease status, and machine learning. A later analysis re-examined previously published TCR beta repertoires from about 700 donors and added high-resolution HLA genotyping to investigate patterns of TCR occurrence. The study used immunosequencing to profile the T cell repertoires of more than 650 subjects and linked those repertoires to cytomegalovirus serostatus. An earlier analysis of some 500 of the donors used high-throughput TCR beta sequencing to judge whether each TCR beta V gene segment behaved as functional or pseudogenic. Donor age, sex, ethnicity and CMV serostatus were compiled together with the repertoire data. Typing coverage differed by locus: A, B, C, DRB1 and DQB1 were typed in roughly 620-630 donors, DQA1 in approximately 520, DPA1 in over 600, and DPB1 in roughly 470. Both class I and class II loci were covered by HLA typing, at four-digit resolution. Across some 400 genotyped donors of the cohort, an average of approximately 200,000 unique TCR beta nucleotide sequences per donor were sequenced, and 15% to 20% of those sequences were non-productive. Genome-wide SNP genotypes for about 55% of the 666 donors were used in a later genetic analysis, which treated that subset as a discovery cohort. An early release covering around 630 HLA-typed donors comprised about 300 gigabases of sequencing data and some 79 million unique TCR sequences. Of the approximately 400 genotyped donors, approximately 80% were placed in the genetic ancestry cluster associated with self-reported Caucasian donors. A few DR-DQ haplotypes were treated as single units for association and clustering because of strong linkage in the cohort. Besides the first cohort of under 700 subjects, a separate validation cohort made up of 120 different subjects was used. The full study reports these points: Linkage disequilibrium might explain the correlated functional status among segregating V segments, but an unknown experimental factor could not be excluded. Some IMGT-functional V segments, including TRBV6-2 and TRBV6-3, could not be distinguished by the 87-base-pair reads and were therefore excluded. The authors suggested that the approach could potentially be generalized to other disease states and immunological phenotypes. The sequencing pipeline was judged likely to have produced a cluster of highly shared sequence variants as a technical artifact. A later analysis associated roughly 17,000 TCR beta sequences with specific HLA alleles at a false discovery rate of 0.05. In this cohort, only TCR beta chains were sequenced, and detectable features were limited by the absence of alpha or paired-chain data. Compared with the roughly 670-donor mean, donors in an Asian-associated ancestry cluster had fewer N-insertions in productive TCRs, according to a later genetic analysis. Assigning TCR associations to individual alleles was difficult when HLA alleles, especially DR and DQ, strongly co-occurred. A further reported finding was that TCR beta sequences accurately predicted the HLA-A and HLA-B alleles for most subjects in the first cohort. Across donors, most TCR sequences were observed very rarely, whereas some public TCRs were present in many individuals. In an earlier analysis of under 600 of the donors, most TCR beta V segments were observed in productive rearrangements about 87% or about 30% of the time, broadly matching IMGT annotations. Immune exposure information for the cohort was limited to CMV serostatus. Most CMV-associated TCR beta chains appeared to be HLA-restricted in a later analysis, and the HLA associations seemed to be driven largely by CMV exposure. The classifier was reported to diagnose cytomegalovirus status with high specificity and sensitivity in both the original cohort and the validation cohort. In a later analysis, the rate of TCR association differed among HLA loci, with DRB1 alleles having the most associated TCRs and HLA-C alleles having the fewest. Three of the identified cytomegalovirus-associated TCR beta chains were confirmed in vitro to be specific for cytomegalovirus antigens. A later analysis reported that several top co-occurrence clusters appeared linked to parvovirus B19, influenza, CMV and Epstein-Barr virus. Compared with equally common non-associated chains, HLA-associated TCR beta chains in a later analysis were more clonally expanded and had lower generation probabilities. Because HLA typing was missing for some donors at each locus, association tests included only the typed subset. A total of 150 or so TCR beta chains were listed by the study as associated with cytomegalovirus. An association between a missense DCLRE1C variant and V-gene and J-gene trimming of TCR beta chains was found in a later genetic analysis and replicated in an independent cohort. Because counts were too low, roughly 16 rarely observed V segments, including chromosome 9 orphons, were left out of the earlier analysis of a few hundred of the donors. The presence/absence analyses assumed that sequencing depth was roughly uniform across donors, and that assumption may not be true.

The cohort was made up of approximately 670 healthy bone marrow donors. At the time of sampling, every cohort member was nominally healthy, though immune exposures that went unrecorded were likely present. The donor was CMV seronegative and belonged to the group of 320 or so seronegative cohort members. Every donor gave a peripheral blood sample, and the peripheral blood mononuclear cells from that sample were used for TCR beta sequencing. Genomic DNA was extracted from the blood cell samples with the Qiagen DNeasy Blood Extraction Kit. What was sequenced was PBMCs. This chain is built from TRBV2 and TRBJ1-2, with TRBD1 as a weak D call on 5 bases. The TCR was taken from a woman between 55 and 75 years old in good health and CMV-seronegative. The CDR3 here reads CASSVREAYGYTF. The nucleotides are TGTGCCAGCAGTGTCAGGGAAGCCTATGGCTACACCTTC.